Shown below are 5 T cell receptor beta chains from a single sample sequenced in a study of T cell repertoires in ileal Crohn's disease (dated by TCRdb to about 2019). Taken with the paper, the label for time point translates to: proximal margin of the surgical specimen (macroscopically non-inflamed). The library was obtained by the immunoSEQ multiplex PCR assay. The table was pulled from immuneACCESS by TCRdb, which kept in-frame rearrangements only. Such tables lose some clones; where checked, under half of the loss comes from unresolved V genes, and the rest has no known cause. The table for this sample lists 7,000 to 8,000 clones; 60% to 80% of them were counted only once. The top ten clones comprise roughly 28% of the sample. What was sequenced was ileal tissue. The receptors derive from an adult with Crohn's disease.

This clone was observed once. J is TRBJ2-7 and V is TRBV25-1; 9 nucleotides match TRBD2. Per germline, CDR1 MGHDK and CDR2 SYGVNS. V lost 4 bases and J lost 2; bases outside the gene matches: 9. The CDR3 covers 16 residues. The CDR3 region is CASSAFGVAGAYEQYF. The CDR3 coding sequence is TGTGCCAGCAGTGCATTTGGGGTAGCGGGAGCCTACGAGCAGTACTTC.

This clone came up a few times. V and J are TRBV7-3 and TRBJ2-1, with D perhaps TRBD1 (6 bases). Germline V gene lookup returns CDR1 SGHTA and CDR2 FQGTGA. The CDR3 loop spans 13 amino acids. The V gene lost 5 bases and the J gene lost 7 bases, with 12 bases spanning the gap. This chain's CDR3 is CASSQGRANEQFF. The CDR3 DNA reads TGTGCCAGCAGCCAGGGGAGAGCGAATGAGCAGTTCTTC.

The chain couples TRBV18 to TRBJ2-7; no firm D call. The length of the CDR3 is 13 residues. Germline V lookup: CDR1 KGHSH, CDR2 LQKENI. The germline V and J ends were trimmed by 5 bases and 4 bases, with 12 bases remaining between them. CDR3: CASSLPGAYEQYF. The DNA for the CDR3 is TGTGCCAGCTCATTACCGGGCGCTTACGAGCAGTACTTC.

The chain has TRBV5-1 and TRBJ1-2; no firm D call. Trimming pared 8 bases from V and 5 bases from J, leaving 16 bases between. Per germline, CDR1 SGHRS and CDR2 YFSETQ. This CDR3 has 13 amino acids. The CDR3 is CASGDTEIYGYTF. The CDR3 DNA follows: TGCGCCAGTGGAGATACTGAAATTTATGGCTACACCTTC.

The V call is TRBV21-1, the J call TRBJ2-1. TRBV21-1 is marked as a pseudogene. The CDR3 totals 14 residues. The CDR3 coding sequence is TGTGCCAGCGACTCAGGAGTCGCCTCGGATGAGCAGTTCTTC. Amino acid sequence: CASDSGVASDEQFF.